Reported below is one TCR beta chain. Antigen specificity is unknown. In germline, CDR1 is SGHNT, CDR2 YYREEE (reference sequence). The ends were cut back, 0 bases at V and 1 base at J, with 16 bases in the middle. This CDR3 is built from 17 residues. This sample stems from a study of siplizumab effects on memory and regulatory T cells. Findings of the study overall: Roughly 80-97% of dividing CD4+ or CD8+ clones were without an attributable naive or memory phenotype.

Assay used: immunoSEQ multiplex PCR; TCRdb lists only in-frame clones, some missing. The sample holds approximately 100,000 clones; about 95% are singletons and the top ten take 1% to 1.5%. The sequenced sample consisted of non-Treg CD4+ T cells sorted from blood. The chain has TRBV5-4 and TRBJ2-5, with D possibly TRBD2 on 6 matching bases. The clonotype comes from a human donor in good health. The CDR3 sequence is CASSLAIGREIQETQYF. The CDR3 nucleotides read TGTGCCAGCAGCTTGGCCATTGGACGGGAGATCCAAGAGACCCAGTACTTC.